The 17 T cell receptor beta chains in this list originate from one sample, sequenced in a study of blood T cell repertoires in COVID-19 (dated by TCRdb to 2020 to 2022). Libraries were constructed by the immunoSEQ multiplex PCR assay. The table was pulled from immuneACCESS by TCRdb, which kept in-frame rearrangements only. Such tables lose some clones; where checked, under half of the loss comes from unresolved V genes, and the rest has no known cause. The sample has around 130,000 clones on record, around 83% of them singletons. The ten top clones hold approximately 3.5% of the sample. The sequenced sample consisted of PBMCs or T cells enriched from blood (not recorded which). All receptors derive from a woman aged 25-40 years who had recovered from COVID-19.

V gene TRBV4-3 combines with J gene TRBJ2-1, with D uncertain. Germline CDR1 and CDR2: LGHNA and YSLEER. The CDR3 sequence is 16 residues long. V lost 1 base and J lost 0, with 10 bases in between. This CDR3 is CASSQVASSSYNEQFF. The CDR3 DNA reads TGCGCCAGCAGCCAAGTCGCTAGTAGCTCCTACAATGAGCAGTTCTTC.

The CDR3 region has the DNA TGTGCCTGGACCCCCCGACAGGGAAACACTGAAGCTTTCTTT. It codes for CAWTPRQGNTEAFF. The chain combines TRBV30 with TRBJ1-1; 7 bases agree with TRBD1. The CDR3 extends over 14 amino acids. Losses at the gene ends were 4 bases for V and 2 bases for J; bases not matched to a gene: 7. CDR1 is GTSNPN and CDR2 is SVGIG in the germline V gene (reference sequence).

The chain combines TRBV7-2 with TRBJ1-1, with TRBD1 identical over 9 bases. Germline loops: CDR1 SGHTA, CDR2 FQGNSA. The CDR3 loop spans 15 amino acids. J was trimmed by 4 bases and V by 1 base; bases with no gene match: 4. This chain's CDR3 is CASSLGDRVGTEAFF. The CDR3 nucleotides are TGTGCCAGCAGCTTAGGGGACAGGGTGGGCACTGAAGCTTTCTTT.

This clone was detected once. The rearrangement links TRBV5-1 to TRBJ2-7; 12 bases align to TRBD1. Looked up from germline, CDR1 is SGHRS and CDR2 is YFSETQ. This CDR3 is 17 amino acids long. V gave up 7 bases and J gave up 5 bases; unmatched junction bases: 16. The CDR3 loop reads CASQPWGGQGAIDEQYF. In DNA form, the CDR3 reads TGCGCCAGCCAACCTTGGGGGGGACAGGGGGCAATTGACGAGCAGTACTTC. Supplemented by reference TRBV5-1 and TRBJ2-7, the full variable domain reads KAGVTQTPRYLIKTRGQQVTLSCSPISGHRSVSWYQQTPGQGLQFLFEYFSETQRNKGNFPGRFSGRQFSNSRSEMNVSTLELGDSALYLCASQPWGGQGAIDEQYFGPGTRLTVT.

This chain links TRBV30 with TRBJ2-7, with D possibly being TRBD1 (5 bases). The ends were cut back, 1 base at V and 4 bases at J, with 11 bases in the middle. The germline CDR1 and CDR2 sequences are GTSNPN and SVGIG (reference sequence). The CDR3 has 13 residues. CDR3 sequence (DNA): TGTGCCTGGAGTGAGGGGCCTGGGTACGAGCAGTACTTC. Protein: CAWSEGPGYEQYF.

The V gene is TRBV14, the J gene TRBJ2-7, with TRBD1 matching 8 bases. The CDR3 consists of 15 residues. The V gene end was trimmed by 2 bases and the J gene end by 6 bases; junction bases not matched to a gene: 9. CDR1 and CDR2 (germline): SGHDN, FVKESK. The CDR3 DNA follows: TGTGCCAGCAGCCAACCTGGGGCAGGGGGCGTCGAGCAGTACTTC. Translated: CASSQPGAGGVEQYF.

This chain connects TRBV5-6 to TRBJ2-2; 9 bases are shared with TRBD2. This CDR3 spans 15 amino acids. V dropped 5 bases and J dropped 5; count of bases not matched to a gene: 7. Germline-derived CDR1 and CDR2 are SGHDT and YYEEEE. This CDR3 reads CASRIAGVRTGELFF. The DNA of the CDR3 is TGTGCCAGCAGAATAGCGGGAGTTCGTACCGGGGAGCTGTTTTTT. Drawing the rest from reference TRBV5-6 and TRBJ2-2, the complete variable domain is DAGVTQSPTHLIKTRGQQVTLRCSPKSGHDTVSWYQQALGQGPQFIFQYYEEEERQRGNFPDRFSGHQFPNYSSELNVNALLLGDSALYLCASRIAGVRTGELFFGEGSRLTVL.

This chain links TRBV11-3 with TRBJ2-1; a possible D gene is TRBD2 (6 bases). V was cut by 8 bases and J by 5 bases, with 16 bases left in between. CDR1 is SGHNT and CDR2 is YENEEA in the germline V gene. The CDR3 sequence is 14 residues long. CDR3 amino acids: CASGRGGAHNEQFF. In DNA, the CDR3 is TGTGCCAGCGGTCGGGGCGGGGCCCACAATGAGCAGTTCTTC.

The chain links TRBV6-6 to TRBJ1-4, with 8 bases that match TRBD1. The CDR3 is 14 residues long. CDR1 and CDR2 from the germline V gene are MNHNY and SVGAGI (reference sequence). The V and J ends lost 6 bases and 7 bases, in that order; junction bases with no gene match: 7. CDR3 region: CASSSTGGGEKLFF. CDR3 coding DNA: TGTGCCAGCAGCTCAACAGGGGGAGGTGAAAAACTGTTTTTT.

The chain couples TRBV9 to TRBJ1-1; D is unclear. The CDR3 is 14 amino acids. Germline lookup yields CDR1 SGDLS and CDR2 YYNGEE. The germline V and J ends were trimmed by 1 base and 1 base, with 8 bases remaining between them. The CDR3 DNA follows: TGTGCCAGCAGCGTAAAGGCGGAGAACACTGAAGCTTTCTTT. This codes for CASSVKAENTEAFF.

The V gene is TRBV28, the J gene TRBJ2-7; TRBD2 agrees at 14 bases. Germline loops: CDR1 MDHEN, CDR2 SYDVKM. With V trimmed by 2 bases and J by 1 base, 10 bases remained unmatched. The CDR3 has 19 residues. The CDR3 DNA reads TGTGCCAGCAGTTTAAGAGTTCGGGGACTAGCGGGAGCTTCCTACGAGCAGTACTTC. Its protein is CASSLRVRGLAGASYEQYF.

This clone is a singleton in its sample. V usage is TRBV2 and J usage is TRBJ1-2, with 12 bases aligning to TRBD1. Germline V CDR1 and CDR2: SNHLY, FYNNEI. The CDR3 consists of 13 residues. Losses at the gene ends were 6 bases for V and 8 bases for J; bases not matched to a gene: 4. This CDR3 is CASRSGTGGGYTF. The CDR3 DNA sequence: TGTGCCAGCAGATCCGGGACAGGGGGCGGCTACACCTTC.

This clone was seen a few times. The chain employs TRBV18 and TRBJ2-5; 14 nucleotides align to TRBD2. This CDR3 region has 17 residues. The V gene end was trimmed by 3 bases and the J gene end by 5 bases; junction bases not matched to a gene: 8. CDR1 and CDR2 from the germline V gene are KGHSH and LQKENI. The CDR3 sequence: CASSPEGLAGVLETQYF. CDR3 nucleotides: TGTGCCAGCTCACCCGAGGGACTAGCGGGAGTACTTGAGACCCAGTACTTC.

This clone was found a few times. This chain joins TRBV24-1 and TRBJ2-1; 11 bases align to TRBD2. V was pared by 9 bases and J by 10 bases, with 13 bases of the junction left unmatched. This CDR3 is built from 15 residues. Germline CDR1 reads KGHDR; CDR2 reads SFDVKD. CDR3 region: CATRSGTSGSREQFF. The CDR3 DNA reads TGTGCCACCCGGTCCGGCACTAGCGGGAGTAGGGAGCAGTTCTTC.

The chain joins TRBV9 to TRBJ2-6; maybe TRBD1 (5 bases). The V gene lost 0 bases and the J gene lost 0 bases, with 13 bases spanning the gap. Looked up from germline, CDR1 is SGDLS and CDR2 is YYNGEE. This CDR3 has 18 residues. DNA for the CDR3: TGTGCCAGCAGCGTAGGGGGCAGGGCAAGCTCTGGGGCCAACGTCCTGACTTTC. It specifies CASSVGGRASSGANVLTF.

This chain uses TRBV7-2 with TRBJ1-5; D is unresolved. CDR3 size: 16 residues. V was shortened by 1 base and J by 0 bases, with 10 bases between the two germline ends. Germline V gene data show CDR1 as SGHTA and CDR2 as FQGNSA. CDR3 loop: CASSLGAVYSNQPQHF. For the CDR3, the DNA is TGTGCCAGCAGCTTAGGGGCAGTTTATAGCAATCAGCCCCAGCATTTT.

The chain uses TRBV5-1 and TRBJ1-3; possibly TRBD1 for D (6 bases). The CDR3 covers 15 residues. Trimming took off 4 bases at V and 0 bases at J, with 11 bases between the two ends. Germline assignment: CDR1 SGHRS and CDR2 YFSETQ. The CDR3 DNA reads TGCGCCAGCAGCCTGACAGGTCTCTCTGGAAACACCATATATTTT. Its translation: CASSLTGLSGNTIYF. Based on the CDR3 plus reference TRBV5-1 and TRBJ1-3, the full variable domain is KAGVTQTPRYLIKTRGQQVTLSCSPISGHRSVSWYQQTPGQGLQFLFEYFSETQRNKGNFPGRFSGRQFSNSRSEMNVSTLELGDSALYLCASSLTGLSGNTIYFGEGSWLTVV.